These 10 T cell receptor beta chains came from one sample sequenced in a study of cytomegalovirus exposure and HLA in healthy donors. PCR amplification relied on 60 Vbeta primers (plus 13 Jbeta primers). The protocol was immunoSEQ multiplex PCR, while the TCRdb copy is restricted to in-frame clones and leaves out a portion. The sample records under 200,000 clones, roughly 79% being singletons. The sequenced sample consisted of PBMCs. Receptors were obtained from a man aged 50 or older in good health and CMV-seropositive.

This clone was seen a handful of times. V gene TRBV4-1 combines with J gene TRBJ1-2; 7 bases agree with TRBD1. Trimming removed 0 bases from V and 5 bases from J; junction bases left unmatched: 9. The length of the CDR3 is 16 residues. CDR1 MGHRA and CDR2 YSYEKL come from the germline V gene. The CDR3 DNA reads TGCGCCAGCAGCCAAGATGGGTCAGGGGGGCCTTATGGCTACACCTTC. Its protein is CASSQDGSGGPYGYTF.

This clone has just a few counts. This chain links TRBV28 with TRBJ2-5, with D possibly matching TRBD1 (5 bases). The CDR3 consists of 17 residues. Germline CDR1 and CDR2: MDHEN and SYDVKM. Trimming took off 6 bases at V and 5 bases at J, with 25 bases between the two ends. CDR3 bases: TGTGCCAGCAGCCTGTATGCTCAGGGAAGTAGTGTGGAGACCCAGTACTTC. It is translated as CASSLYAQGSSVETQYF.

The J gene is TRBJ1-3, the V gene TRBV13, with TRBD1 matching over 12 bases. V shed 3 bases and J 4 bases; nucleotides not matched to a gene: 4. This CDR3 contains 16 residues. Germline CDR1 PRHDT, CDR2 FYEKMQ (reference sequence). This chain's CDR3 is CASSLGTGGIGNTIYF. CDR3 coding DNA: TGTGCCAGCAGCTTGGGGACAGGGGGCATCGGAAACACCATATATTTT.

Written as DNA, the CDR3 is TGCGCCAGCAGCTTGCTAGACTCTTCCCCCAATCAGCCCCAGCATTTT. Amino acids: CASSLLDSSPNQPQHF. This rearrangement joins TRBV5-1 to TRBJ1-5; D uncertain. With 1 base removed from V and 3 bases from J, the gap between germline ends came to 14 bases. The CDR3 totals 16 residues. Looked up from germline, CDR1 is SGHRS and CDR2 is YFSETQ.

Written as DNA, the CDR3 is TGTGCCAGCACCCCGTGGGGGGAGGGGGGAGATACGCAGTATTTT. This gives the protein CASTPWGEGGDTQYF. The chain uses TRBV10-3 and TRBJ2-3; D is perhaps TRBD2 (7 bases). The CDR3 spans 15 residues. Trimming took off 10 bases at V and 5 bases at J, with 22 bases between the two ends. Germline lookup yields CDR1 ENHRY and CDR2 SYGVKD.

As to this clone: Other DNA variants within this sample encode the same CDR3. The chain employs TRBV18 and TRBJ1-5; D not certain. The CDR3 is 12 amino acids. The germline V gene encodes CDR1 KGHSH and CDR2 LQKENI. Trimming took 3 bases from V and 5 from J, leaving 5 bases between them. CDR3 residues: CASSPGDQPQHF. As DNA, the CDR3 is TGTGCCAGCTCACCCGGGGATCAGCCCCAGCATTTT.

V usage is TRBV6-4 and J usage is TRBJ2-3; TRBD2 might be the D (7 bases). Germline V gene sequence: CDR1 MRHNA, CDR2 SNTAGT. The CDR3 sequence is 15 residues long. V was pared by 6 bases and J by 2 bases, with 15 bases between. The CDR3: CASSPLGGATDTQYF. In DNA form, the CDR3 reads TGTGCCAGCAGCCCCCTGGGGGGGGCCACAGATACGCAGTATTTT.

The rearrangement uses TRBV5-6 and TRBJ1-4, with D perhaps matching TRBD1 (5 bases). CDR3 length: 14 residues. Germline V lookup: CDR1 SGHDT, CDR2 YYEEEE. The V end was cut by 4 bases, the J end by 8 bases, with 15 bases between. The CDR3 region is CASSPKTVPEKLFF. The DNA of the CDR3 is TGTGCCAGCAGCCCAAAGACAGTGCCCGAAAAACTGTTTTTT.

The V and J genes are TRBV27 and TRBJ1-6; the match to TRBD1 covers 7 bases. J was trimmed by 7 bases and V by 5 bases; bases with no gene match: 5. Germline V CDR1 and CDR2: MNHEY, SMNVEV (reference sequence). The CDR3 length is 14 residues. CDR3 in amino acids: CASSRQGRNSPLHF. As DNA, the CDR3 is TGTGCCAGCAGTAGACAGGGTAGGAATTCACCCCTCCACTTT.

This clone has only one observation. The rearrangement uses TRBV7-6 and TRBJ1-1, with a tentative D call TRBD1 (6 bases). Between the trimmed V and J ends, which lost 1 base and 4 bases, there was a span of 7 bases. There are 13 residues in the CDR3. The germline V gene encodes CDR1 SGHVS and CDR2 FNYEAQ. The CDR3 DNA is TGTGCCAGCAGCTTAGAACAGGGCACTGAAGCTTTCTTT. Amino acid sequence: CASSLEQGTEAFF.